These T cell receptor beta chains were read from a single sample in a study of shared clonotypes between healthy human individuals. Generated by immunoSEQ multiplex PCR, the TCRdb table keeps only in-frame clones and is missing some. The table records about a million clones, over 60% of them present only once. The sample comprised memory CD4+ T cells sorted from blood. These receptors were taken from a man aged 18 to 30 in good health. The CDR3 runs from the conserved cysteine through the conserved F or W. The D gene is left open where the match is weak.

J	V	D	DNA	CDR3
TRBJ1-6	TRBV6-4	NA	TGTGCCAGCAGTGACATGGTTGGGTCACCCCTCCACTTT	CASSDMVGSPLHF
TRBJ2-7	TRBV11-2	TRBD1	TGTGCCAGCAGCCCCATTTTATTGCAGGGGGCAAGAGAGCAGTACTTC	CASSPILLQGAREQYF
TRBJ2-7	TRBV5-1	TRBD1	TGCGCCAGCGCGACAGGGGGCGTATACGAGCAGTACTTC	CASATGGVYEQYF
TRBJ1-4	TRBV7-9	TRBD1	TGTGCCAGCAGCTTAAGACAGGGGAATGAAAAACTGTTTTTT	CASSLRQGNEKLFF
TRBJ2-1	TRBV9	NA	TGTGCCAGCAGCGTAGTAGGATACAATGAGCAGTTCTTC	CASSVVGYNEQFF
TRBJ1-5	TRBV7-8	TRBD1	TGTGCCAGCAGCTTAGTGGGACAGGGGGCGATTTATAGCAATCAGCCCCAGCATTTT	CASSLVGQGAIYSNQPQHF
TRBJ2-7	TRBV28	TRBD1	TGTGCCAGCCTGGGACAGGTAAACTACGAGCAGTACTTC	CASLGQVNYEQYF
TRBJ1-4	TRBV28	NA	TGTGCCAGCAGTTCCGGGACGGATAATGAAAAACTGTTTTTT	CASSSGTDNEKLFF
TRBJ1-1	TRBV10-3	TRBD1	TGTGCCATCAGTGCATGGGGACAGGGGCCATTGAACACTGAAGCTTTCTTT	CAISAWGQGPLNTEAFF
TRBJ1-1	TRBV25-1	TRBD1	TGTGCCAGCAGAGGGGACAGGGCCTCCACTGAAGCTTTCTTT	CASRGDRASTEAFF
TRBJ2-2	TRBV28	TRBD1	TGTGCCAGCCGGACAGGAAGGGGCACCGGGGAGCTGTTTTTT	CASRTGRGTGELFF
TRBJ2-5	TRBV7-9	NA	TGTGCCAGCAGCTTACAGGCTCCGGGGGAGACCCAGTACTTC	CASSLQAPGETQYF
TRBJ2-3	TRBV5-4	NA	TGTGCCAGCAGCTTGGCGGACTACCTAAGCACAGATACGCAGTATTTT	CASSLADYLSTDTQYF
TRBJ2-5	TRBV18	NA	TGTGCCAGCTCACCGCGGGAACTCCAAGAGACCCAGTACTTC	CASSPRELQETQYF